Reported below is one TCR beta chain. What it binds is not known. The same CDR3 arises from other DNA sequences in this sample as well. The data originate from a study of beta chain features in type 1 diabetes. The wider study: Sorted cells from all samples, numbering approximately 110,000,000, were examined.

Expressed TCRB transcripts got sequenced, as all isolated RNA was reverse transcribed. The assay was immunoSEQ multiplex PCR, and TCRdb's table has in-frame clones only and misses some. The sample holds roughly 250,000 clones; about 71% are singletons and the top ten take around 0.05%. Germline CDR1 is GTSNPN and CDR2 is SVGIG (reference sequence). The germline V and J ends were trimmed by 0 bases and 5 bases, with 8 bases remaining between them. The CDR3 consists of 13 residues. Study outcomes and limitations: The study found that naive, central memory and Treg TCRB repertoires appeared more similar in patients than in healthy donors. PCR may have favored shorter templates equally in patients and controls.

The sample taken for sequencing was naive CD4+ T cells from blood. The clonotype originates from a young man in good health. This rearrangement joins TRBV30 to TRBJ1-5, with unresolved D. This CDR3 is CAWSVREDQPQHF. The CDR3 DNA sequence: TGTGCCTGGAGTGTAAGGGAAGATCAGCCCCAGCATTTT. Full variable domain (outside the CDR3, taken from reference TRBV30 and TRBJ1-5): SQTIHQWPATLVQPVGSPLSLECTVEGTSNPNLYWYRQAAGRGLQLLFYSVGIGQISSEVPQNLSASRPQDRQFILSSKKLLLSDSGFYLCAWSVREDQPQHFGDGTRLSIL.